Following are 26 T cell receptor beta chains from one sample sequenced in a study of cytotoxic CD8 clonotypes in ibrutinib-treated CLL. Repertoires were generated with immunoSEQ multiplex PCR, while TCRdb's copy carries only in-frame clones and drops some. The sample yields over 100,000 clones, approximately 83% seen once. The input for sequencing was PBMCs, taken after 24 months of ibrutinib treatment. Every receptor here comes from a human donor with chronic lymphocytic leukemia.

The rearrangement joins TRBV4-2 to TRBJ2-3, with 12 bases fitting TRBD2. The CDR3 runs 16 residues. V shed 4 bases and J 2 bases; nucleotides not matched to a gene: 4. In germline, CDR1 is LGHNA, CDR2 YNFKEQ. CDR3 in DNA: TGTGCCAGCAGCCCGACTAGCGGGAGTAACACAGATACGCAGTATTTT. Amino acid sequence: CASSPTSGSNTDTQYF.

The genes are TRBV2 and TRBJ1-5; D is uncertain. The CDR3 runs to 14 residues. V was cut by 2 bases and J by 7 bases, with 12 bases left in between. Per germline, CDR1 SNHLY and CDR2 FYNNEI. The CDR3 is CASSEFGWQQPQHF. The CDR3 DNA is TGTGCCAGCAGTGAATTCGGCTGGCAACAGCCCCAGCATTTT.

The chain carries TRBV6-6 and TRBJ2-7, with D perhaps TRBD1 (6 bases). The CDR3 runs to 13 residues. V was shortened by 6 bases and J by 5 bases, with 14 bases between the two germline ends. CDR1 and CDR2 (germline): MNHNY, SVGAGI (reference sequence). The DNA for the CDR3 is TGTGCCAGCAGCCATCCAGGGGTCCACGAGCAGTACTTC. It codes for CASSHPGVHEQYF.

The chain combines TRBV5-1 with TRBJ2-2, with 10 bases identical to TRBD2. The CDR3 spans 18 residues. V gave up 5 bases and J gave up 4 bases; unmatched junction bases: 14. Germline V gene sequence: CDR1 SGHRS, CDR2 YFSETQ. The CDR3 nucleotides are TGCGCCAGCAGTCTGGAAAGTAGCGGGGGGACCTCCACCGGGGAGCTGTTTTTT. It encodes CASSLESSGGTSTGELFF.

This clone occurred once. The chain couples TRBV19 to TRBJ2-4; 7 positions agree with TRBD1. The V segment lost 5 bases and the J segment 11 bases; nucleotides outside the gene matches: 12. Germline V gene sequence: CDR1 LNHDA, CDR2 SQIVND (reference sequence). CDR3 length: 14 amino acids. CDR3 DNA sequence: TGTGCCAGTAGTCCCAGCTGGGACAGTATTTTTCAGTACTTC. It is translated as CASSPSWDSIFQYF.

This chain uses TRBV7-8 with TRBJ2-7; D might be TRBD1 (6 bases). CDR3 size: 13 residues. Germline CDR1 and CDR2: SGHVS and FQNEAQ. V lost 5 bases to trimming and J lost 4 bases, with 12 bases between them. CDR3 DNA: TGTGCCAGCAGCGTCGACAGGAGGTACGAGCAGTACTTC. Translation gives CASSVDRRYEQYF.

The chain is built from TRBV28 and TRBJ2-5, with 10 bases fitting TRBD2. J was trimmed by 5 bases and V by 6 bases; bases with no gene match: 6. There are 14 residues in the CDR3. Germline V gene lookup returns CDR1 MDHEN and CDR2 SYDVKM. Here the CDR3 DNA reads TGTGCCAGCAGAGGTAGCGGGAGGTTTGAGACCCAGTACTTC. Translated, it gives CASRGSGRFETQYF.

The rearrangement links TRBV6-1 to TRBJ2-7; D ambiguous. Germline V lookup: CDR1 MNHNS, CDR2 SASEGT. V was pared by 7 bases and J by 3 bases, with 7 bases between. The CDR3 extends over 11 amino acids. DNA for the CDR3: TGTGCCAGCAATTTGGGCTACGAGCAGTACTTC. Its translation is CASNLGYEQYF.

The chain uses TRBV5-1 and TRBJ1-1; D gene uncertain. The length of the CDR3 is 17 residues. V was shortened by 1 base and J by 0 bases, with 16 bases between the two germline ends. Germline assignment: CDR1 SGHRS and CDR2 YFSETQ. In nucleotides, the CDR3 is TGCGCCAGCAGCTTGTCCCCCCGAGCTTTAATGAACACTGAAGCTTTCTTT. This sequence encodes CASSLSPRALMNTEAFF.

There are a few counts of this clone. This chain joins TRBV30 and TRBJ1-4, with 7 bases fitting TRBD1. The germline CDR1 and CDR2 sequences are GTSNPN and SVGIG (reference sequence). The CDR3 has 14 amino acids. The V gene end was trimmed by 2 bases and the J gene end by 8 bases; junction bases not matched to a gene: 8. The CDR3 coding sequence is TGTGCCTGGAGTTCGACAGGGTTAGGCGAAAAACTGTTTTTT. Amino acid sequence: CAWSSTGLGEKLFF.

This chain connects TRBV19 to TRBJ1-2; D gene ambiguous. Germline V gene lookup returns CDR1 LNHDA and CDR2 SQIVND (reference sequence). V was cut by 7 bases and J by 5 bases, with 20 bases left in between. CDR3 size: 15 residues. The chain's CDR3 is CASIPEFRLTYGYTF. The CDR3 DNA reads as TGTGCCAGTATCCCAGAGTTCAGGCTTACATATGGCTACACCTTC. The full variable domain, in which reference TRBV19 and TRBJ1-2 provide the parts outside the CDR3, is DGGITQSPKYLFRKEGQNVTLSCEQNLNHDAMYWYRQDPGQGLRLIYYSQIVNDFQKGDIAEGYSVSREKKESFPLTVTSAQKNPTAFYLCASIPEFRLTYGYTFGSGTRLTVV.

This sequence joins TRBV12-5 and TRBJ2-1, with a weak D call TRBD2 (5 bases). CDR1 is LGHNT and CDR2 is FRNRAP in the germline V gene. Trimming left V 5 bases short and J 5 bases short, with 19 bases between. The CDR3 is 16 amino acids. The CDR3 bases are TGTGCTAGTGGTCCGCCGCGGGCACACCTTAACAATGAGCAGTTCTTC. It codes for CASGPPRAHLNNEQFF.

The rearrangement joins TRBV19 to TRBJ2-7, with D possibly called TRBD1 or TRBD2 (5 bases each). The ends were cut back, 3 bases at V and 3 bases at J, with 15 bases in the middle. CDR1 is LNHDA and CDR2 is SQIVND in the germline V gene (reference sequence). The CDR3 loop spans 15 amino acids. In DNA, the CDR3 is TGTGCCAGTAGTATCAACCCGGGACCCGGCTACGAGCAGTACTTC. Its translation: CASSINPGPGYEQYF.

The chain joins TRBV18 to TRBJ1-4; D gene ambiguous. This CDR3 has 15 amino acids. Germline CDR1 reads KGHSH; CDR2 reads LQKENI. V lost 3 bases, J lost 0 bases, and 8 bases lay in between. The CDR3 spells CASSPDLTTNEKLFF. The DNA for the CDR3 is TGTGCCAGCTCACCGGACCTTACAACTAATGAAAAACTGTTTTTT.

V usage is TRBV9 and J usage is TRBJ2-3, with 8 bases that match TRBD2. Per the germline V gene, CDR1 is SGDLS and CDR2 is YYNGEE. CDR3 length: 16 amino acids. The ends lost 4 bases at V and 1 base at J; junction bases unmatched: 8. CDR3 coding DNA: TGTGCCAGCAGCACCAGGGTTAGCGGGGGCACAGATACGCAGTATTTT. It codes for CASSTRVSGGTDTQYF.

This clone was counted once. V and J are TRBV4-1 and TRBJ2-7, with D tentatively TRBD2 (6 bases). The length of the CDR3 is 15 residues. V lost 1 base and J lost 0, with 10 bases in between. The V gene's germline CDR1 is MGHRA and CDR2 YSYEKL. The CDR3 nucleotides read TGCGCCAGCAGCCAAGGACTCGGGAGCTCCTACGAGCAGTACTTC. Translating it yields CASSQGLGSSYEQYF.

DNA for the CDR3: TGTGCCAGCAGCTTAGTTAGGACGGACTACGAGCAGTACTTC. This translates into CASSLVRTDYEQYF. The chain employs TRBV7-9 and TRBJ2-7; no reliable D call. Germline CDR1 is SEHNR and CDR2 is FQNEAQ (reference sequence). The ends were cut back, 1 base at V and 3 bases at J, with 10 bases in the middle. The CDR3 is made up of 14 amino acids.

This clone has a single count. V usage is TRBV9 and J usage is TRBJ1-3, with D possibly TRBD1 on 6 matching bases. Germline loops: CDR1 SGDLS, CDR2 YYNGEE. Trimming removed 6 bases from V and 1 base from J, with 17 bases in between. This CDR3 comprises 16 residues. Written as DNA, the CDR3 is TGTGCCAGCACCCAAGGGGGGGGGCTTTCTGGAAACACCATATATTTT. Translated: CASTQGGGLSGNTIYF.

The V gene is TRBV4-1, the J gene TRBJ2-7; D uncertain. This CDR3 contains 15 residues. Germline V lookup: CDR1 MGHRA, CDR2 YSYEKL. Trimming stripped 3 bases from V and 7 bases from J, with 19 bases between. CDR3 nucleotides: TGCGCCAGCAGCCACGCAGACCGTGGAAGTCTTGAGCAGTACTTC. This gives the protein CASSHADRGSLEQYF.

The CDR3 DNA reads as TGCGCCAGCAGCTCGCCAGCTGGAAACACCATATATTTT. Translating it yields CASSSPAGNTIYF. V and J are TRBV5-1 and TRBJ1-3; D is uncertain. The CDR3 has 13 residues. V was pared by 3 bases and J by 2 bases, with 6 bases between. Germline V gene sequence: CDR1 SGHRS, CDR2 YFSETQ.

In this sample, this clone turned up a few times. This rearrangement joins TRBV4-1 to TRBJ1-3; maybe TRBD1 (6 bases). The CDR3 consists of 17 residues. The V gene's germline CDR1 is MGHRA and CDR2 YSYEKL. The V gene lost 0 bases and the J gene lost 0 bases, with 12 bases spanning the gap. The DNA for the CDR3 is TGCGCCAGCAGCCAAGATCCCAGGGGTCACTCTGGAAACACCATATATTTT. Residues: CASSQDPRGHSGNTIYF.

The chain links TRBV19 to TRBJ2-1; D is unclear. V was clipped by 1 base and J by 2 bases, with 9 bases between them. Per the germline V gene, CDR1 is LNHDA and CDR2 is SQIVND (reference sequence). The CDR3 has 15 amino acids. The CDR3 loop is CASSIGRAPYNEQFF. CDR3 bases: TGTGCCAGTAGTATAGGACGGGCCCCCTACAATGAGCAGTTCTTC. The full variable domain, rest sourced from reference TRBV19 and TRBJ2-1, is DGGITQSPKYLFRKEGQNVTLSCEQNLNHDAMYWYRQDPGQGLRLIYYSQIVNDFQKGDIAEGYSVSREKKESFPLTVTSAQKNPTAFYLCASSIGRAPYNEQFFGPGTRLTVL.

The rearrangement uses TRBV6-5 and TRBJ1-6; 8 bases are a match to TRBD1. The V and J ends lost 7 bases and 14 bases, in that order; junction bases with no gene match: 4. Looked up from germline, CDR1 is MNHEY and CDR2 is SVGAGI. The CDR3 runs 11 residues. The CDR3 region is CASMQGASLHF. CDR3 in DNA: TGTGCCAGCATGCAGGGGGCCTCCCTCCACTTT.

The V gene is TRBV28, the J gene TRBJ1-2; D is unresolved. This CDR3 comprises 11 residues. The germline CDR1 and CDR2 sequences are MDHEN and SYDVKM. Trimming took 2 bases from V and 11 from J, leaving 9 bases between them. The CDR3, as DNA: TGTGCCAGCAGTTTAAGTTATTTGTACACCTTC. This translates into CASSLSYLYTF.

This chain connects TRBV10-3 to TRBJ1-1; D possibly corresponds to TRBD1 (6 bases). V dropped 8 bases and J dropped 1 base, with 8 bases sitting between them. The germline gives CDR1 ENHRY, CDR2 SYGVKD. There are 12 residues in the CDR3. This chain's CDR3 is CAIQGKNTEAFF. The DNA for the CDR3 is TGTGCCATCCAGGGGAAGAACACTGAAGCTTTCTTT.

The gene calls are TRBV27 and TRBJ2-3; D tentatively reads TRBD1 or TRBD2 (5 bases each). This CDR3 is built from 17 residues. Trimming shortened V by 5 bases and J by 0 bases, and 18 bases separated the two germline ends. Germline CDR1 reads MNHEY; CDR2 reads SMNVEV (reference sequence). Here the CDR3 reads CASSPRHRGVSTDTQYF. The DNA for the CDR3 is TGTGCCAGCAGTCCCAGGCACCGGGGCGTTAGCACAGATACGCAGTATTTT.